The clone carrying this TCR beta chain was picked up a small number of times. Its specificity is not known. The sample belongs to a study of response to subunit inactivated influenza vaccine. Study-wide results and limits: New T cells are recruited in small numbers by each seasonal influenza vaccination, according to the authors' suggestion.

The V and J ends lost 5 bases and 7 bases respectively, with 14 bases between them. CDR1 and CDR2 (germline): MNHEY, SVGEGT. This CDR3 region has 14 residues. Via MiXCR, TCRdb re-called the RT-PCR reads, giving one row per CDR3 protein. The profile shows hundreds of thousands of distinct CDR3 sequences, less than 15% of them singletons. This chain links TRBV6-2 or TRBV6-3 with TRBJ2-2; no definite D call. The sequence derives from a man aged 50 to 60 who received an inactivated influenza vaccine. The input for sequencing was PBMCs from blood, taken less than 15 days before vaccination. CDR3 loop: CASSPLGSSGELFF. Here the CDR3 DNA reads TGTGCCAGCAGTCCCCTTGGCAGCAGCGGGGAGCTGTTTTTT.